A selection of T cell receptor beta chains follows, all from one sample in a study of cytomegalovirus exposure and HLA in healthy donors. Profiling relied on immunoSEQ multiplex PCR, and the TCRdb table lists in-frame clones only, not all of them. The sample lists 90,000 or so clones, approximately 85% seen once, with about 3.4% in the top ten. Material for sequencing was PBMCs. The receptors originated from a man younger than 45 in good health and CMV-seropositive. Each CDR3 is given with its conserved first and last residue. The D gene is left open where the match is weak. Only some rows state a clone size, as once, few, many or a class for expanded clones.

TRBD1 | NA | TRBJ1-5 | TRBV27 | TGTGCCAGCAGTTTATGGGGGACAGGTGGTCAGCCCCAGCATTTT | CASSLWGTGGQPQHF
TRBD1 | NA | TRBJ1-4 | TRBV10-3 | TGTGCCATCAGCCCTCGTCCATTGACAGGGTCTGGAACTAATGAAAAACTGTTTTTT | CAISPRPLTGSGTNEKLFF
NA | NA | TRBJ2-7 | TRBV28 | TGTGCCAGCAGTCCCCATGACAGCCTCTACGAGCAGTACTTC | CASSPHDSLYEQYF
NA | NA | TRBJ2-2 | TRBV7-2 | TGTGCCAGCAGCTTTCTTCGGGGGACCGGGGAGCTGTTTTTT | CASSFLRGTGELFF
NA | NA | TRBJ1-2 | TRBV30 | TGTGCCTGGAGTAAAGGGTTGGGGGGGGATAGAGACTACACCTTC | CAWSKGLGGDRDYTF
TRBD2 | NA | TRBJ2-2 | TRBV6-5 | TGTGCCAGCAGTTACACTAGCGGGAGACCCGGGGAGCTGTTTTTT | CASSYTSGRPGELFF
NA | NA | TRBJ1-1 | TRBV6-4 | TGTGCCAGCAGTGACTCCGGGGGGCTACAAGCCGTATTT | CASSDSGGLQAVF
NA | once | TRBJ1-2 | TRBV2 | TGTGCCAGCATTTCTCCTACTCGAACTCCTAACTATGGCTACACCTTC | CASISPTRTPNYGYTF
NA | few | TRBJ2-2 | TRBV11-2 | TGTGCCAGCAGCTCCCCTCGACAGGATGCGTATACCGGGGAGCTGTTTTTT | CASSSPRQDAYTGELFF
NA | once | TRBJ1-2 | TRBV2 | TGTGCCACTTACGGAGGAGGGACTCGCTATGGCTACACCTTC | CATYGGGTRYGYTF
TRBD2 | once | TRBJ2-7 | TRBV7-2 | TGTGCCAGCAGCTTAGTGATAGCGGGAAGGGGCCACGAGCAGTACTTC | CASSLVIAGRGHEQYF
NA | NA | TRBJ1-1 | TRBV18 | TGTGCCAGCTCACCACCCTCGGGGGACACTGAAGCTTTCTTT | CASSPPSGDTEAFF
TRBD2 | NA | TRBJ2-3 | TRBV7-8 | TGTGCCAGCAGCTTAGCGGGACTAGCGGACACAGATACGCAGTATTTT | CASSLAGLADTDTQYF
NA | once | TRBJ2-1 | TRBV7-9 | TGTGCCAGCAGCTTAGCTCCCTTCAATGAGCAGTTCTTC | CASSLAPFNEQFF
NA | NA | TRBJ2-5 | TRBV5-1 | TGCGCCAGCAGCAGCCAGGGGGGTTCGGAGACCCAGTACTTC | CASSSQGGSETQYF
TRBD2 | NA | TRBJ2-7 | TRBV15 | TGTGCCACCAGCAACAGAGTCACGAGCGGGAGAGTATCCTACGAGCAGTACTTC | CATSNRVTSGRVSYEQYF
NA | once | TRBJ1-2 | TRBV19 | TGTGCCAGTAGCCGACTGACTGGAAGCTATGGCTACACCTTC | CASSRLTGSYGYTF
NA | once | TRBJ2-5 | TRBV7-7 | TGTGCCAGCAGCCTCTTTATTCAAGAGACCCAGTACTTC | CASSLFIQETQYF
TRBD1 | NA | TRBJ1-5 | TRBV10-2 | TGCGCCAGCAGTGAGACAGGGGGCAGTCATCAGCCCCAGCATTTT | CASSETGGSHQPQHF
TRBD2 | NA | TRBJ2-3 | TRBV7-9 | TGTGCCAGCAGCCTAGGACTAGCAGGAGATACGCAGTATTTT | CASSLGLAGDTQYF
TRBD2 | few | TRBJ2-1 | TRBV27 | TGTGCCAGCAGACGCCCCGGGACTAGCGGGGCCCGGGAGCAGTTCTTC | CASRRPGTSGAREQFF
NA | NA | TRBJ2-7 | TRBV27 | TGTGCCAGCAGTTTACCGGGGTACGAGCAGTACTTC | CASSLPGYEQYF
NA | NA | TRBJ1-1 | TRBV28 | TGTGCCAGCAGTACTGACTCGAACACTGAAGCTTTCTTT | CASSTDSNTEAFF
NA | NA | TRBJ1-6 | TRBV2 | TGTGCCAGCAACTCGTTACAGCCAATGAGCTCCTATAATTCACCCCTCCACTTT | CASNSLQPMSSYNSPLHF
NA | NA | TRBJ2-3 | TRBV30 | TGTGCCTGCACCCAGGGGTCCTCGGGTACGCAGTATTTT | CACTQGSSGTQYF